A selection of T cell receptor beta chains follows, all from one sample in a study of shared clonotypes between healthy human individuals. Clones were sequenced by immunoSEQ multiplex PCR, and TCRdb holds only the in-frame ones, with some missing. This sample has 2 million to 2.5 million clones; approximately 94% occur once, and the top ten carry 0.36%. The sequencing sample was made of naive CD4+ T cells from PBMCs. The receptors here all came from a man younger than 35 in good health. Some clones in this sample may be carry-over from other donors' samples. The CDR3 runs from the conserved cysteine through the conserved F or W. The D gene is left open where the match is weak. Rows give clone size only sometimes, using once, few, many, or a class for an expanded clone.

clone_size	v_call	d_call	j_call	cdr3_aa	cdr3_nt
-	TRBV19	-	TRBJ2-7	CASSIATGRPYEQYF	TGTGCCAGTAGTATAGCCACAGGGCGGCCCTACGAGCAGTACTTC
-	TRBV5-4	-	TRBJ2-3	CASSSKLAAAQYF	TGTGCCAGCAGCTCTAAGCTAGCTGCCGCGCAGTATTTT
once	TRBV7-9	TRBD1	TRBJ2-7	CASSEGQPYEQYF	TGTGCCAGCAGCGAGGGACAGCCTTACGAGCAGTACTTC
-	TRBV18	TRBD1	TRBJ2-2	CASSPLARGLGELFF	TGTGCCAGCTCACCCCTCGCCAGGGGGTTGGGGGAGCTGTTTTTT
-	TRBV7-2	-	TRBJ2-2	CASSSYGGELFF	TGTGCCAGCAGCTCATATGGCGGGGAGCTGTTTTTT
-	TRBV5-6	TRBD1	TRBJ1-2	CASSSKTGGHGYTF	TGTGCCAGCAGCTCGAAGACAGGGGGCCATGGCTACACCTTC
few	TRBV2	-	TRBJ1-1	CASSASGTEAFF	TGTGCCAGCAGTGCCTCTGGAACTGAAGCTTTCTTT
-	TRBV19	TRBD1	TRBJ2-3	CASSPGDRGLTDTQYF	TGTGCCAGTAGCCCAGGGGACAGGGGGCTCACAGATACGCAGTATTTT
-	TRBV7-2	-	TRBJ1-2	CASSLGSGLVNYGYTF	TGTGCCAGCAGCTTGGGGTCTGGGTTAGTTAACTATGGCTACACCTTC
-	TRBV7-9	-	TRBJ2-7	CASSSGQRQPIYEQYF	TGTGCCAGCAGCTCCGGTCAACGGCAGCCCATCTACGAGCAGTACTTC
-	TRBV4-1	-	TRBJ1-2	CASRGMEELYGYTF	TGCGCCAGCAGGGGAATGGAGGAACTCTATGGCTACACCTTC
-	TRBV2	-	TRBJ2-3	CASKRSGTDTQYF	TGTGCCAGCAAAAGATCGGGCACAGATACGCAGTATTTT
-	TRBV2	-	TRBJ2-1	CASSINLQDSRYNEQFF	TGTGCCAGCAGTATAAATTTACAGGACTCTCGCTACAATGAGCAGTTCTTC
-	TRBV7-2	TRBD1	TRBJ2-2	CASSRTGANTGELFF	TGTGCCAGCAGCCGGACAGGGGCCAACACCGGGGAGCTGTTTTTT
-	TRBV2	TRBD1	TRBJ1-2	CASSAGTGWDYGYTF	TGTGCCAGCAGCGCCGGGACAGGGTGGGACTATGGCTACACCTTC
once	TRBV19	TRBD1	TRBJ1-2	CASSMGQFYPYGYTF	TGTGCCAGTAGTATGGGACAGTTTTACCCCTATGGCTACACCTTC
-	TRBV2	TRBD2	TRBJ2-2	CASSPSGRTNTGELFF	TGTGCCAGCAGTCCTAGCGGGAGGACAAACACCGGGGAGCTGTTTTTT
-	TRBV5-1	-	TRBJ2-1	CASSPRVGGSYNEQFF	TGCGCCAGCAGCCCCAGGGTTGGCGGTTCCTACAATGAGCAGTTCTTC
-	TRBV5-1	-	TRBJ2-1	CASSGGTLYNEQFF	TGCGCCAGCAGCGGGGGGACACTTTACAATGAGCAGTTCTTC
-	TRBV7-2	-	TRBJ2-5	CASSLRAGEETQYF	TGTGCCAGCAGCTTGAGGGCAGGGGAAGAGACCCAGTACTTC
-	TRBV7-2	-	TRBJ2-3	CASSLLGSTDTQYF	TGTGCCAGCAGCTTATTAGGCAGCACAGATACGCAGTATTTT
-	TRBV6-1	-	TRBJ1-5	CASSDSVYQPQHF	TGTGCCAGCAGTGATTCCGTGTATCAGCCCCAGCATTTT
-	TRBV28	-	TRBJ1-1	CASKLRERRTEAFF	TGTGCCAGCAAGTTAAGGGAACGGCGTACTGAAGCTTTCTTT
-	TRBV5-1	TRBD1	TRBJ1-4	CASSLEGGPGYEKLFF	TGCGCCAGCAGCTTGGAAGGGGGCCCGGGATATGAAAAACTGTTTTTT
-	TRBV14	-	TRBJ1-1	CASSPGLGNTEAFF	TGTGCCAGCAGCCCCGGCTTGGGGAACACTGAAGCTTTCTTT
-	TRBV15	TRBD1	TRBJ2-1	CATSANRGPNEQFF	TGTGCCACCAGCGCTAACAGGGGGCCGAATGAGCAGTTCTTC
-	TRBV7-2	TRBD2	TRBJ2-7	CASSPGGSGSRYEQYF	TGTGCCAGCAGCCCGGGGGGGAGCGGGAGCCGTTACGAGCAGTACTTC
-	TRBV6-7	TRBD1	TRBJ2-6	CASSYSRQGVSGANVLTF	TGTGCCAGCAGTTACAGTCGACAGGGAGTCTCTGGGGCCAACGTCCTGACTTTC
-	TRBV19	-	TRBJ1-2	CASRQNLGYGYTF	TGTGCCAGCAGACAAAACCTGGGCTATGGCTACACCTTC